These 22 T cell receptor beta chains share one sample of origin, sequenced in a study of blood T cell repertoires in COVID-19. Clones were read by immunoSEQ multiplex PCR, and TCRdb kept only the in-frame ones, dropping some. The table shows 250,000 to 300,000 clones, with 80% to 90% occurring only once. Sequencing was carried out using peripheral blood. All receptors come from a woman in her 70s with COVID-19, enrolled during active disease.

The chain has TRBV7-2 and TRBJ2-3, with a possible D match to TRBD2 (5 bases). Trimming left V 5 bases short and J 0 bases short, with 15 bases between. The CDR3 has 16 residues. Per the germline V gene, CDR1 is SGHTA and CDR2 is FQGNSA. CDR3 loop: CASSPRGRGSTDTQYF. CDR3 bases: TGTGCCAGCAGCCCTAGAGGTCGCGGGAGCACAGATACGCAGTATTTT.

This sequence joins TRBV4-1 and TRBJ2-7; 12 positions agree with TRBD2. V was pared by 3 bases and J by 0 bases, with 3 bases of the junction left unmatched. The V gene's germline CDR1 is MGHRA and CDR2 YSYEKL. The CDR3 is made up of 16 amino acids. The chain's CDR3 is CASSHSSGRASYEQYF. For the CDR3, the DNA is TGCGCCAGCAGCCACTCTAGCGGGAGGGCCTCCTACGAGCAGTACTTC.

The V gene is TRBV6-6, the J gene TRBJ1-5, with TRBD1 matching 7 bases. Germline V gene data show CDR1 as MNHNY and CDR2 as SVGAGI (reference sequence). This CDR3 region has 15 residues. The ends lost 5 bases at V and 2 bases at J; junction bases unmatched: 6. The CDR3 is CASSPQGQGNQPQHF. CDR3 in DNA: TGTGCCAGCAGTCCCCAAGGACAGGGCAATCAGCCCCAGCATTTT.

The chain joins TRBV6-6 to TRBJ2-7; TRBD2 agrees at 7 bases. The trim removed 5 bases at V and 2 bases at J, leaving 3 bases unmatched. Germline V gene data show CDR1 as MNHNY and CDR2 as SVGAGI (reference sequence). This CDR3 is built from 13 residues. DNA of the CDR3: TGTGCCAGCAGTCCGGGACTACCCTACGAGCAGTACTTC. The encoded protein is CASSPGLPYEQYF.

The chain couples TRBV7-9 to TRBJ1-2; 7 bases are shared with TRBD1. CDR3 length: 15 residues. Looked up from germline, CDR1 is SEHNR and CDR2 is FQNEAQ (reference sequence). V trimming: 2 bases; J trimming: 1 base; junction bases outside the gene matches: 4. CDR3 loop: CASSLNYRGNYGYTF. The CDR3 DNA follows: TGTGCCAGCAGCTTAAATTACAGGGGTAACTATGGCTACACCTTC.

This sequence joins TRBV10-3 and TRBJ2-7, with 7 bases fitting TRBD1. The length of the CDR3 is 13 residues. The trim removed 4 bases at V and 2 bases at J, leaving 2 bases unmatched. Germline V gives CDR1 ENHRY, CDR2 SYGVKD. The CDR3 DNA sequence: TGTGCCATCAGTGCCGACAGGGCCTACGAGCAGTACTTC. This gives the protein CAISADRAYEQYF.

The genes are TRBV6-5 and TRBJ2-7; 7 bases match TRBD2. CDR1 is MNHEY and CDR2 is SVGAGI in the germline V gene. This CDR3 has 14 amino acids. V lost 8 bases and J lost 0; bases outside the gene matches: 7. This chain's CDR3 is CASGRDYRSYEQYF. CDR3 sequence (DNA): TGTGCCAGCGGCCGGGACTATCGCTCCTACGAGCAGTACTTC.

The rearrangement links TRBV3-1 (or the pseudogene TRBV3-2) to TRBJ1-2; 9 bases align to TRBD1. Germline trimming cut 6 bases from V and 4 bases from J; bases unmatched to any gene: 3. CDR3 size: 13 residues. The germline V gene has CDR1 LGHDT and CDR2 YNNKEL (reference sequence). The CDR3 region has the DNA TGTGCCAGCAGAGGGGGACAGGGCTATGGCTACACCTTC. Translation gives CASRGGQGYGYTF.

The rearrangement joins TRBV9 to TRBJ2-3, with TRBD1 matching over 10 bases. Germline CDR1 and CDR2: SGDLS and YYNGEE. The V gene end was trimmed by 3 bases and the J gene end by 4 bases; junction bases not matched to a gene: 2. The CDR3 loop spans 14 amino acids. Written as DNA, the CDR3 is TGTGCCAGCAGCGAGGACAGGGGGGCAGATACGCAGTATTTT. This codes for CASSEDRGADTQYF.

V usage is TRBV19 and J usage is TRBJ2-5; 8 bases map to TRBD1. Germline CDR1 and CDR2: LNHDA and SQIVND (reference sequence). The CDR3 runs to 16 residues. The V and J ends lost 3 bases and 5 bases, in that order; junction bases with no gene match: 11. Here the CDR3 DNA reads TGTGCCAGTAGTATCGCCGGACAGGGAGAAAGGGAGACCCAGTACTTC. Protein: CASSIAGQGERETQYF.

This chain joins TRBV28 and TRBJ2-1; 9 bases map to TRBD2. The CDR3 extends over 16 amino acids. With V trimmed by 6 bases and J by 6 bases, 12 bases remained unmatched. The germline V gene encodes CDR1 MDHEN and CDR2 SYDVKM. The CDR3 DNA is TGTGCCAGCAGGACCTTAGCGGGAGTATTAGGCAATGAGCAGTTCTTC. Protein sequence: CASRTLAGVLGNEQFF. The entire variable domain, with the rest obtained from reference TRBV28 and TRBJ2-1, is as follows: DVKVTQSSRYLVKRTGEKVFLECVQDMDHENMFWYRQDPGLGLRLIYFSYDVKMKEKGDIPEGYSVSREKKERFSLILESASTNQTSMYLCASRTLAGVLGNEQFFGPGTRLTVL.

This chain joins TRBV23-1 and TRBJ2-3; tentative D call: TRBD2 (5 bases). TRBV23-1 is filed as an ORF, its function uncertain. CDR3 size: 14 residues. The V and J ends lost 6 bases and 1 base respectively, with 11 bases between them. The CDR3 loop is CASSAGVRTDTQYF. CDR3 DNA sequence: TGCGCCAGCAGCGCCGGGGTGCGCACAGATACGCAGTATTTT.

The V call is TRBV5-6, the J call TRBJ1-2; unclear D gene. The CDR3 length is 18 residues. Trimming removed 3 bases at V and 4 bases at J, with 25 bases between. The germline CDR1 and CDR2 sequences are SGHDT and YYEEEE. CDR3 in DNA: TGTGCCAGCAGCTCAATTATAAGTGCGGGGTTGCTGGGCTATGGCTACACCTTC. Translated, it gives CASSSIISAGLLGYGYTF.

This chain links TRBV29-1 with TRBJ2-3; TRBD2 matches 7 bases. This CDR3 comprises 14 residues. The germline CDR1 and CDR2 sequences are SQVTM and ANQGSEA. V lost 1 base and J lost 0; bases outside the gene matches: 1. In nucleotides, the CDR3 is TGCAGCGTTGAAGTCGGGGGGAGCACAGATACGCAGTATTTT. Translating gives CSVEVGGSTDTQYF.

This CDR3 is CASSPLDRDRGTEAFF. The CDR3, as DNA: TGTGCCAGCAGTCCTCTCGACCGGGACAGGGGCACTGAAGCTTTCTTT. The chain links TRBV27 to TRBJ1-1; 10 bases are a match to TRBD1. V gave up 5 bases and J gave up 4 bases; unmatched junction bases: 10. Germline V lookup: CDR1 MNHEY, CDR2 SMNVEV (reference sequence). CDR3 length equals 16 residues.

This sequence joins TRBV18 and TRBJ2-7; D gene uncertain. CDR1 is KGHSH and CDR2 is LQKENI in the germline V gene. Trimming left V 6 bases short and J 3 bases short, with 12 bases between. The CDR3 extends over 13 amino acids. The CDR3 protein is CASSPASGYEQYF. The CDR3 nucleotides are TGTGCCAGCTCTCCCGCTTCCGGCTACGAGCAGTACTTC.

The count of this clone is one. The J gene is TRBJ1-1, the V gene TRBV18, with D unclear. This CDR3 contains 15 residues. V lost 4 bases and J 0 bases, leaving 12 bases between the germline ends. The V gene's germline CDR1 is KGHSH and CDR2 LQKENI. The CDR3 bases are TGTGCCAGCTCACGACGAGACATAATGAACACTGAAGCTTTCTTT. Translating gives CASSRRDIMNTEAFF. Drawing the rest from reference TRBV18 and TRBJ1-1, the complete variable domain is NAGVMQNPRHLVRRRGQEARLRCSPMKGHSHVYWYRQLPEEGLKFMVYLQKENIIDESGMPKERFSAEFPKEGPSILRIQQVVRGDSAAYFCASSRRDIMNTEAFFGQGTRLTVV.

The sample holds one count of this clone. The chain links TRBV18 to TRBJ1-1, with a possible D match to TRBD1 (5 bases). This CDR3 contains 17 residues. Germline loops: CDR1 KGHSH, CDR2 LQKENI. Trimming took 3 bases from V and 0 from J, leaving 17 bases between them. This chain's CDR3 is CASSPFRTTGMNTEAFF. The CDR3 coding sequence is TGTGCCAGCTCACCTTTTCGCACTACAGGCATGAACACTGAAGCTTTCTTT.

The chain combines TRBV30 with TRBJ2-7; 8 positions match TRBD2. V gave up 0 bases and J gave up 4 bases; unmatched junction bases: 5. Per germline, CDR1 GTSNPN and CDR2 SVGIG (reference sequence). The CDR3 is 14 residues long. CDR3 sequence (DNA): TGTGCCTGGAGTGTAGCGGGGGCTAGTTACGAGCAGTACTTC. This sequence encodes CAWSVAGASYEQYF. Full variable domain (outside the CDR3, taken from reference TRBV30 and TRBJ2-7): SQTIHQWPATLVQPVGSPLSLECTVEGTSNPNLYWYRQAAGRGLQLLFYSVGIGQISSEVPQNLSASRPQDRQFILSSKKLLLSDSGFYLCAWSVAGASYEQYFGPGTRLTVT.

This rearrangement joins TRBV28 to TRBJ1-3; D uncertain. Germline V lookup: CDR1 MDHEN, CDR2 SYDVKM. With 5 bases removed from V and 1 base from J, the gap between germline ends came to 9 bases. The CDR3 length is 14 residues. The CDR3, as DNA: TGTGCCAGCAGTGCACCGGGATCTGGAAACACCATATATTTT. Translating it yields CASSAPGSGNTIYF.

This sequence joins TRBV3-1 (or the pseudogene TRBV3-2) and TRBJ1-5, with TRBD1 matching over 8 bases. V shed 0 bases, J shed 7 bases, and the junction held 5 bases outside the gene matches. The length of the CDR3 is 15 residues. Germline V lookup: CDR1 LGHDT, CDR2 YNNKEL (reference sequence). CDR3 protein: CASSQDAGGWQPQHF. The CDR3 DNA reads TGTGCCAGCAGCCAAGATGCAGGGGGCTGGCAGCCCCAGCATTTT.

V usage is TRBV18 and J usage is TRBJ1-1; 7 bases map to TRBD1. The V gene end was trimmed by 5 bases and the J gene end by 0 bases; junction bases not matched to a gene: 9. This CDR3 has 16 residues. Germline loops: CDR1 KGHSH, CDR2 LQKENI. The CDR3: CASSRDRKLMNTEAFF. The CDR3 bases are TGTGCCAGCTCAAGGGACAGAAAGCTTATGAACACTGAAGCTTTCTTT.